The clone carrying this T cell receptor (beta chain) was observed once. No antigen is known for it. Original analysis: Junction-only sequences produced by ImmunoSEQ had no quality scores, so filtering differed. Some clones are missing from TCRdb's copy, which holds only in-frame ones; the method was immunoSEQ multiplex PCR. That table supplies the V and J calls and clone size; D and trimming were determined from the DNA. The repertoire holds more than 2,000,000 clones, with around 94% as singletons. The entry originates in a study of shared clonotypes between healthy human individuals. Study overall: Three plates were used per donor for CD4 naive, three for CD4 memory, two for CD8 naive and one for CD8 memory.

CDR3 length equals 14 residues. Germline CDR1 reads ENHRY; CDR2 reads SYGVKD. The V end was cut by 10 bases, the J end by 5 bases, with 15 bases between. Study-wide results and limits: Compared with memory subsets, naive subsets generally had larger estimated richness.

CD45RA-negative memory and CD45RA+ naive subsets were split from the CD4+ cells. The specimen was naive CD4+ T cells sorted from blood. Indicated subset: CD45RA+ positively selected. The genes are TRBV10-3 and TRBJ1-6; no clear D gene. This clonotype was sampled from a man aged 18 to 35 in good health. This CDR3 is CASSTPGNNSPLHF. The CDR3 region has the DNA TGTGCCAGCAGCACACCGGGCAATAATTCACCCCTCCACTTT.